Described below is a single T cell receptor (beta chain) sequence and its context. Produced via immunoSEQ multiplex PCR; TCRdb's table is partial and in-frame only. There are roughly 38,000 clones in the sample; under 95% occur only once, and around 0.66% lies in the top ten. Germline CDR1 reads SGHTA; CDR2 reads FQGNSA. This CDR3 has 14 amino acids. The V gene lost 5 bases and the J gene lost 3 bases, with 14 bases spanning the gap. This specimen belongs to a study of T cell changes during pregnancy in multiple sclerosis. The chain employs TRBV7-2 and TRBJ2-7, with unresolved D. The starting material was CD4+ T cells from peripheral blood mononuclear cells, obtained in the second trimester of pregnancy. The receptor's source is a female donor in good health, enrolled as a control in a pregnancy study. The CDR3 sequence is CASSPALRGYEQYF. In nucleotides, the CDR3 is TGTGCCAGCAGCCCTGCCCTGCGAGGCTACGAGCAGTACTTC.